The 26 T cell receptor beta chains below all came from one sample that was sequenced in a study of neoadjuvant anti-PD-1 for oral cavity cancer (dated by TCRdb to the early 2020s). This sample's time point label indicates: before neoadjuvant nivolumab. The library was obtained by the immunoSEQ multiplex PCR assay. What TCRdb holds here is the immuneACCESS table cut down to in-frame rearrangements. Part of the clones is not present; checked against another copy, under half of the missing clones reflect an unresolved V gene, and the others are unexplained. The sample table contains more than 5,000 clones; only one count was recorded for 60% of them. The ten largest clones capture about 7.8% of the sample. The source material was tumor tissue, sampled before nivolumab (anti-PD-1) treatment. Receptors originate from a person aged 35-80 years with oral cavity squamous cell carcinoma.

This chain uses TRBV19 with TRBJ2-3, with D tentatively TRBD1 (5 bases). In germline, CDR1 is LNHDA, CDR2 SQIVND (reference sequence). Trimming shortened V by 6 bases and J by 6 bases, and 19 bases separated the two germline ends. The CDR3 spans 15 residues. The CDR3: CASRSGLGATDTQYF. For the CDR3, the DNA is TGTGCCAGTAGGTCCGGGTTAGGGGCCACGGATACGCAGTATTTT.

The gene calls are TRBV11-3 and TRBJ2-3; 10 nucleotides line up with TRBD2. Germline V gives CDR1 SGHNT, CDR2 YENEEA. J gave up 2 bases and V 4 bases, and 9 bases lay outside the gene matches. There are 17 residues in the CDR3. Here the CDR3 DNA reads TGTGCCAGCAGCTCTCCTAGCGGGGGCCTTTCCACAGATACGCAGTATTTT. Its protein is CASSSPSGGLSTDTQYF.

The chain recombines TRBV15 with TRBJ1-5; D is unresolved. CDR1 and CDR2 from the germline V gene are LNHNV and YYDKDF (reference sequence). CDR3 size: 12 residues. Between the trimmed V and J ends, which lost 4 bases and 5 bases, there was a span of 6 bases. In DNA form, the CDR3 reads TGTGCCACCAGCACACGCCATCAGCCCCAGCATTTT. Protein sequence: CATSTRHQPQHF.

The chain joins TRBV28 to TRBJ2-4; D might be TRBD2 (6 bases). Germline V lookup: CDR1 MDHEN, CDR2 SYDVKM. This CDR3 has 15 amino acids. Trimming took 5 bases from V and 1 from J, leaving 12 bases between them. The CDR3 region has the DNA TGTGCCAGCAGTACCGGGGGTGTTGCCAAAAACATTCAGTACTTC. It is translated as CASSTGGVAKNIQYF.

The genes are TRBV18 and TRBJ2-1, with D unresolved. Trimming shortened V by 3 bases and J by 10 bases, and 16 bases separated the two germline ends. Germline V lookup: CDR1 KGHSH, CDR2 LQKENI. The length of the CDR3 is 14 residues. CDR3 amino acids: CASSPAGMTLEQFF. The CDR3 DNA reads TGTGCCAGCTCACCGGCAGGTATGACCCTCGAGCAGTTCTTC.

This clone has only a few counts. The rearrangement uses TRBV2 and TRBJ1-5, with 10 bases lining up with TRBD1. Germline V gives CDR1 SNHLY, CDR2 FYNNEI. The V and J ends lost 6 bases and 7 bases, in that order; junction bases with no gene match: 9. The CDR3 spans 15 residues. The CDR3 protein is CASRARDRGGQPQHF. CDR3 DNA sequence: TGTGCCAGCAGGGCCCGGGACAGGGGAGGACAGCCCCAGCATTTT.

This sequence joins TRBV30 and TRBJ2-6, with D unclear. Germline CDR1 and CDR2: GTSNPN and SVGIG (reference sequence). Trimming took 3 bases from V and 4 from J, leaving 13 bases between them. CDR3 length: 15 amino acids. CDR3 sequence: CAWRSGSTGANVLTF. CDR3 in DNA: TGTGCCTGGAGGTCCGGGTCGACGGGGGCCAACGTCCTGACTTTC. Complete variable domain (other parts from reference TRBV30 and TRBJ2-6): SQTIHQWPATLVQPVGSPLSLECTVEGTSNPNLYWYRQAAGRGLQLLFYSVGIGQISSEVPQNLSASRPQDRQFILSSKKLLLSDSGFYLCAWRSGSTGANVLTFGAGSRLTVL.

This clone was detected once. The chain uses TRBV19 and TRBJ2-3, with D tentatively TRBD2 (5 bases). From germline, CDR1 is LNHDA and CDR2 SQIVND (reference sequence). Trimming took off 3 bases at V and 6 bases at J, with 13 bases between the two ends. The CDR3 spans 14 residues. CDR3 nucleotide sequence: TGTGCCAGTAGTATCCCCAGCACGGGGGATACGCAGTATTTT. This encodes CASSIPSTGDTQYF.

This sequence joins TRBV5-1 and TRBJ2-5; D possibly corresponds to TRBD1 (5 bases). This CDR3 is built from 16 residues. Germline lookup yields CDR1 SGHRS and CDR2 YFSETQ. Trimming removed 0 bases at V and 5 bases at J, with 17 bases between. CDR3 region: CASSLGRQGSWETQYF. CDR3 bases: TGCGCCAGCAGCTTGGGACGGCAGGGTAGTTGGGAGACCCAGTACTTC.

The chain recombines TRBV29-1 with TRBJ2-7, with 8 positions matching TRBD2. V lost 1 base and J lost 3; bases outside the gene matches: 5. The V gene's germline CDR1 is SQVTM and CDR2 ANQGSEA. The CDR3 contains 14 residues. The CDR3 sequence is CSVEGSGGGYEQYF. The CDR3 DNA reads TGCAGCGTTGAAGGCAGCGGGGGCGGCTACGAGCAGTACTTC.

CDR3 bases: TGTGCCAGCAGCGTCAGGGGGTGGTACCAAGAGACCCAGTACTTC. It translates to CASSVRGWYQETQYF. The chain recombines TRBV14 with TRBJ2-5; 7 nucleotides align to TRBD1. Germline trimming cut 5 bases from V and 0 bases from J; bases unmatched to any gene: 6. CDR1 is SGHDN, CDR2 FVKESK, per germline. The CDR3 runs to 15 residues.

V is TRBV5-4 and J is TRBJ2-5, with 12 bases aligning to TRBD2. With V trimmed by 2 bases and J by 5 bases, 7 bases remained unmatched. Germline V CDR1 and CDR2: SGHNT, YYREEE (reference sequence). CDR3 length: 16 amino acids. CDR3 loop: CASSFPSGRAAETQYF. DNA for the CDR3: TGTGCCAGCAGCTTTCCTAGCGGGAGGGCCGCCGAGACCCAGTACTTC.

The table lists this clone with a few counts. V gene TRBV7-9 combines with J gene TRBJ2-5, with D possibly matching TRBD2 (5 bases). Germline V lookup: CDR1 SEHNR, CDR2 FQNEAQ (reference sequence). V lost 5 bases and J 4 bases, leaving 20 bases between the germline ends. The CDR3 has 16 amino acids. The CDR3 DNA sequence: TGTGCCAGCAGCCCCAATCGGGAAGGGCGAGGAGAGACCCAGTACTTC. Residues: CASSPNREGRGETQYF.

The chain has TRBV9 and TRBJ2-1, with 8 bases that match TRBD2. Germline V gene data show CDR1 as SGDLS and CDR2 as YYNGEE. V trimming: 4 bases; J trimming: 2 bases; junction bases outside the gene matches: 5. The CDR3 totals 15 residues. The CDR3 loop is CASSRRAGAYNEQFF. CDR3 DNA sequence: TGTGCCAGCAGCCGCCGAGCGGGGGCCTACAATGAGCAGTTCTTC.

This rearrangement joins TRBV11-2 to TRBJ1-5; D gene uncertain. Germline loops: CDR1 SGHAT, CDR2 FQNNGV. The V gene lost 0 bases and the J gene lost 6 bases, with 15 bases spanning the gap. The CDR3 extends over 16 amino acids. The CDR3 here is CASSLDWNQPIQPQHF. The CDR3 DNA reads TGTGCCAGCAGCTTAGATTGGAACCAACCAATTCAGCCCCAGCATTTT.

The genes are TRBV6-1 and TRBJ1-1; D is ambiguous. Germline assignment: CDR1 MNHNS and CDR2 SASEGT. This CDR3 has 13 residues. V was clipped by 3 bases and J by 0 bases, with 5 bases between them. CDR3 sequence: CASSDVLNTEAFF. In nucleotides, the CDR3 is TGTGCCAGCAGTGATGTTTTGAACACTGAAGCTTTCTTT.

V and J are TRBV9 and TRBJ2-1; 11 bases agree with TRBD1. Germline CDR1 SGDLS, CDR2 YYNGEE. Trimming took 3 bases from V and 4 from J; bases not matched to a gene: 3. The CDR3 has 15 residues. DNA of the CDR3: TGTGCCAGCAGCGGAGGGACAGGGGGTTACAATGAGCAGTTCTTC. The encoded protein is CASSGGTGGYNEQFF.

The V gene is TRBV10-3, the J gene TRBJ2-1; D might be TRBD1 (5 bases). Trimming shortened V by 6 bases and J by 7 bases, and 16 bases separated the two germline ends. The germline V gene encodes CDR1 ENHRY and CDR2 SYGVKD. This CDR3 region has 14 residues. As DNA, the CDR3 is TGTGCCATCAGCAGGGAATTCCAGAAAAATGAGCAGTTCTTC. It translates to CAISREFQKNEQFF.

The chain recombines TRBV11-2 with TRBJ2-7; 9 nucleotides align to TRBD2. The germline CDR1 and CDR2 sequences are SGHAT and FQNNGV. Trimming at V came to 1 base and at J to 2 bases, leaving 3 bases not matched to a gene. The length of the CDR3 is 15 residues. The CDR3 spells CASSLASGNTYEQYF. CDR3 DNA sequence: TGTGCCAGCAGCTTAGCTAGCGGGAATACCTACGAGCAGTACTTC.

The chain links TRBV10-3 to TRBJ1-2; D perhaps matches TRBD1 (6 bases). V was pared by 2 bases and J by 4 bases, with 14 bases between. CDR1 and CDR2 (germline): ENHRY, SYGVKD. The CDR3 consists of 15 residues. CDR3 loop: CAISERDTRSYGYTF. Written as DNA, the CDR3 is TGTGCCATCAGTGAGAGGGACACACGGTCCTATGGCTACACCTTC.

V gene TRBV28 combines with J gene TRBJ1-1; D unclear. The CDR3 length is 13 residues. Trimming took off 2 bases at V and 11 bases at J, with 15 bases between the two ends. Looked up from germline, CDR1 is MDHEN and CDR2 is SYDVKM. This chain's CDR3 is CASSLAAGVNAFF. As DNA, the CDR3 is TGTGCCAGCAGTTTAGCCGCCGGGGTTAACGCTTTCTTT.

This clone has just one count. The rearrangement joins TRBV7-8 to TRBJ1-5; maybe TRBD1 (5 bases). Germline values: CDR1 SGHVS, CDR2 FQNEAQ. The ends were cut back, 4 bases at V and 7 bases at J, with 17 bases in the middle. The CDR3 has 15 amino acids. CDR3: CASSYGGGIGQPQHF. The CDR3 DNA reads as TGTGCCAGCAGCTACGGGGGGGGGATAGGGCAGCCCCAGCATTTT.

The genes are TRBV27 and TRBJ2-5; D possibly matches TRBD1 or TRBD2 (5 bases each). V lost 5 bases and J lost 6, with 19 bases in between. The CDR3 totals 15 residues. Germline CDR1 and CDR2: MNHEY and SMNVEV (reference sequence). The CDR3 region is CASSPQSGPQKTQYF. In DNA form, the CDR3 reads TGTGCCAGCAGTCCTCAATCGGGACCGCAGAAGACCCAGTACTTC.

J is TRBJ1-1 and V is TRBV27, with D maybe TRBD1 (5 bases). Trimming cost V 3 bases and J 3 bases, with 11 bases left between them. Germline values: CDR1 MNHEY, CDR2 SMNVEV (reference sequence). The CDR3 runs 14 residues. Here the CDR3 reads CASSFLGRDTEAFF. DNA for the CDR3: TGTGCCAGCAGTTTCTTGGGACGGGACACTGAAGCTTTCTTT.

The chain links TRBV15 to TRBJ2-6; unclear D gene. There are 14 residues in the CDR3. Between the trimmed V and J ends, which lost 5 bases and 2 bases, there was a span of 7 bases. The germline gives CDR1 LNHNV, CDR2 YYDKDF (reference sequence). CDR3 sequence (DNA): TGTGCCACCAGCCTACATACTGGGGCCAACGTCCTGACTTTC. Protein: CATSLHTGANVLTF.

The V gene is TRBV6-5, the J gene TRBJ1-2; possible D gene TRBD1, 5 bases. V dropped 7 bases and J dropped 8 bases, with 23 bases sitting between them. This CDR3 spans 15 amino acids. The V gene's germline CDR1 is MNHEY and CDR2 SVGAGI. The CDR3 nucleotides are TGTGCCAGCACCATTCAGGGAGGGCTGATCGGGGGCTACACCTTC. This encodes CASTIQGGLIGGYTF.